What follows are 28 T cell receptor beta chains derived from one specimen sequenced in a study of blood T cell repertoires in COVID-19. Libraries were prepared by immunoSEQ multiplex PCR; TCRdb keeps only in-frame clonotypes and omits some of them. This sample has a few hundred thousand clones, with 82% found just once. The specimen was peripheral blood. Receptors originate from a woman between 65 and 79 years old with COVID-19, enrolled during active disease.

CDR3 loop: CASSPGTVYEQYF. CDR3 DNA sequence: TGTGCCAGCAGCCCCGGGACAGTTTACGAGCAGTACTTC. The J gene is TRBJ2-7, the V gene TRBV11-3; 7 positions agree with TRBD1. The CDR3 has 13 amino acids. V trimming: 5 bases; J trimming: 4 bases; junction bases outside the gene matches: 5. Germline V gives CDR1 SGHNT, CDR2 YENEEA. The whole variable domain, filled in from reference TRBV11-3 and TRBJ2-7, reads EAGVVQSPRYKIIEKKQPVAFWCNPISGHNTLYWYLQNLGQGPELLIRYENEEAVDDSQLPKDRFSAERLKGVDSTLKIQPAELGDSAVYLCASSPGTVYEQYFGPGTRLTVT.

J is TRBJ1-4 and V is TRBV27; no definite D call. This CDR3 has 17 amino acids. Trimming took 2 bases from V and 0 from J, leaving 13 bases between them. CDR1 is MNHEY, CDR2 SMNVEV, per germline (reference sequence). This CDR3 reads CASSLRGGQATNEKLFF. CDR3 DNA: TGTGCCAGCAGTTTACGTGGCGGGCAGGCAACTAATGAAAAACTGTTTTTT.

The chain is built from TRBV5-6 and TRBJ1-2, with 7 bases lining up with TRBD1. CDR1 and CDR2 from the germline V gene are SGHDT and YYEEEE. This CDR3 comprises 15 residues. Germline trimming cut 2 bases from V and 4 bases from J; bases unmatched to any gene: 8. The CDR3 spells CASSLEGAGGYGYTF. In nucleotides, the CDR3 is TGTGCCAGCAGCTTAGAGGGGGCCGGGGGCTATGGCTACACCTTC. The variable domain in full, with the rest retrieved from reference TRBV5-6 and TRBJ1-2, is DAGVTQSPTHLIKTRGQQVTLRCSPKSGHDTVSWYQQALGQGPQFIFQYYEEEERQRGNFPDRFSGHQFPNYSSELNVNALLLGDSALYLCASSLEGAGGYGYTFGSGTRLTVV.

V is TRBV9 and J is TRBJ1-2; 7 nucleotides match TRBD1. The CDR3 covers 14 residues. With 3 bases clipped from V and 4 bases from J, the junction kept 6 bases outside the gene matches. Germline-derived CDR1 and CDR2 are SGDLS and YYNGEE. CDR3 in DNA: TGTGCCAGCAGCGAGGGACAGCCTTTCTATGGCTACACCTTC. Protein product: CASSEGQPFYGYTF.

This clone was counted a few times. The chain couples TRBV5-4 to TRBJ2-7; D gene unclear. CDR3 length equals 12 residues. The germline gives CDR1 SGHNT, CDR2 YYREEE (reference sequence). The V gene lost 4 bases and the J gene lost 6 bases, with 11 bases spanning the gap. The CDR3 DNA is TGTGCCAGCAGCCCTACGGAGACCGAGCAGTACTTC. Translated, it gives CASSPTETEQYF. The full variable domain, its missing parts supplied by reference TRBV5-4 and TRBJ2-7, is ETGVTQSPTHLIKTRGQQVTLRCSSQSGHNTVSWYQQALGQGPQFIFQYYREEENGRGNFPPRFSGLQFPNYSSELNVNALELDDSALYLCASSPTETEQYFGPGTRLTVT.

The chain uses TRBV14 and TRBJ1-4; TRBD1 might be the D (6 bases). Germline loops: CDR1 SGHDN, CDR2 FVKESK. The CDR3 extends over 16 amino acids. Trimming removed 4 bases from V and 8 bases from J, with 20 bases in between. CDR3 sequence: CASSLGLQGVWEKLFF. Here the CDR3 DNA reads TGTGCCAGCAGCCTTGGGCTACAGGGCGTCTGGGAAAAACTGTTTTTT.

The J gene is TRBJ2-3, the V gene TRBV7-3, with TRBD2 identical over 7 bases. Germline V gene sequence: CDR1 SGHTA, CDR2 FQGTGA. The CDR3 contains 16 residues. V gave up 1 base and J gave up 2 bases; unmatched junction bases: 6. CDR3 nucleotides: TGTGCCAGCAGCTTAAGGCCTAGCGGAAACACAGATACGCAGTATTTT. As protein: CASSLRPSGNTDTQYF.

V usage is TRBV7-2 and J usage is TRBJ2-3, with 12 bases fitting TRBD2. After removal of 3 bases from V and 0 bases from J, the junction contained 1 base not matched to a gene. This CDR3 is 16 amino acids long. Germline loops: CDR1 SGHTA, CDR2 FQGNSA. Written as DNA, the CDR3 is TGTGCCAGCAGCTTTGGGACTAGCGGGAGCACAGATACGCAGTATTTT. Protein: CASSFGTSGSTDTQYF.

The rearrangement links TRBV27 to TRBJ1-3, with D perhaps TRBD1 (5 bases). The CDR3 length is 19 residues. Trimming took 5 bases from V and 0 from J, leaving 23 bases between them. Germline CDR1 reads MNHEY; CDR2 reads SMNVEV (reference sequence). CDR3 nucleotide sequence: TGTGCCAGCAGTCTTATGGGTCCGGGGCGGGGCCGCTCTGGAAACACCATATATTTT. It translates to CASSLMGPGRGRSGNTIYF.

The rearrangement links TRBV13 to TRBJ2-3; 7 bases agree with TRBD1. V lost 6 bases, J lost 1 base, and 7 bases stayed unmatched. This CDR3 is 15 amino acids long. Looked up from germline, CDR1 is PRHDT and CDR2 is FYEKMQ (reference sequence). The chain's CDR3 is CASRLTGQGTDTQYF. DNA of the CDR3: TGTGCCAGCAGATTGACCGGACAGGGCACAGATACGCAGTATTTT. The full variable domain, with the rest looked up from reference TRBV13 and TRBJ2-3, is AAGVIQSPRHLIKEKRETATLKCYPIPRHDTVYWYQQGPGQDPQFLISFYEKMQSDKGSIPDRFSAQQFSDYHSELNMSSLELGDSALYFCASRLTGQGTDTQYFGPGTRLTVL.

The chain employs TRBV7-2 and TRBJ2-3, with D uncertain. V was clipped by 1 base and J by 4 bases, with 12 bases between them. Germline V gene sequence: CDR1 SGHTA, CDR2 FQGNSA. CDR3 size: 15 residues. The CDR3 DNA sequence: TGTGCCAGCAGCTTAGGGCAGGCCCCCGCAGATACGCAGTATTTT. Its translation: CASSLGQAPADTQYF.

This clone was seen a handful of times. The chain employs TRBV7-9 and TRBJ2-2; 10 nucleotides match TRBD1. The ends lost 3 bases at V and 7 bases at J; junction bases unmatched: 11. The germline gives CDR1 SEHNR, CDR2 FQNEAQ (reference sequence). This CDR3 contains 17 residues. CDR3: CASSFQTGGIVVGELFF. The CDR3 DNA reads as TGTGCCAGCAGCTTCCAGACAGGGGGCATTGTTGTCGGGGAGCTGTTTTTT.

This sequence joins TRBV3-1 (or the pseudogene TRBV3-2) and TRBJ1-2, with 9 bases lining up with TRBD1. The V segment lost 3 bases and the J segment 8 bases; nucleotides outside the gene matches: 4. This CDR3 comprises 13 residues. Germline CDR1 LGHDT, CDR2 YNNKEL (reference sequence). CDR3 protein: CASSHAGQGGYTF. In DNA, the CDR3 is TGTGCCAGCAGCCACGCGGGACAGGGAGGCTACACCTTC.

This rearrangement joins TRBV15 to TRBJ1-4; TRBD1 might be the D (6 bases). Germline CDR1 is LNHNV and CDR2 is YYDKDF (reference sequence). The CDR3 totals 15 residues. V lost 3 bases and J 6 bases, leaving 14 bases between the germline ends. The CDR3 reads CATSRDGQRDEKLFF. The CDR3 DNA is TGTGCCACCAGCAGGGATGGACAGCGAGATGAAAAACTGTTTTTT. Full variable domain (rest looked up from reference TRBV15 and TRBJ1-4): DAMVIQNPRYQVTQFGKPVTLSCSQTLNHNVMYWYQQKSSQAPKLLFHYYDKDFNNEADTPDNFQSRRPNTSFCFLDIRSPGLGDTAMYLCATSRDGQRDEKLFFGSGTQLSVL.

The rearrangement links TRBV18 to TRBJ2-3; 13 bases match TRBD2. Germline V gives CDR1 KGHSH, CDR2 LQKENI. The CDR3 covers 19 residues. The V segment lost 4 bases and the J segment 1 base; nucleotides outside the gene matches: 11. CDR3 sequence (DNA): TGTGCCAGCTCACGGACTAGCGGGAGTCAGTCGGGGGGCACAGATACGCAGTATTTT. The encoded protein is CASSRTSGSQSGGTDTQYF.

The CDR3 DNA reads as TGTGCCAGCAGCCAAGATGTGGGGAGCTCCTATAATTCACCCCTCCACTTT. Translation: CASSQDVGSSYNSPLHF. The chain carries TRBV14 and TRBJ1-6; no firm D call. Trimming cost V 0 bases and J 0 bases, with 9 bases left between them. The CDR3 loop spans 17 amino acids. Per germline, CDR1 SGHDN and CDR2 FVKESK.

This clone has just a few counts. The chain links TRBV9 to TRBJ2-1, with 7 bases fitting TRBD2. CDR3 size: 15 residues. After removal of 1 base from V and 5 bases from J, the junction contained 6 bases not matched to a gene. Germline V CDR1 and CDR2: SGDLS, YYNGEE. CDR3 in amino acids: CASSVLRGGDNEQFF. For the CDR3, the DNA is TGTGCCAGCAGCGTACTGAGGGGAGGGGACAATGAGCAGTTCTTC.

This chain connects TRBV28 to TRBJ2-6, with D tentatively TRBD1 (5 bases). CDR3 size: 13 residues. V lost 7 bases, J lost 2 bases, and 6 bases lay in between. The germline CDR1 and CDR2 sequences are MDHEN and SYDVKM. The CDR3, as DNA: TGTGCCAGCATCAGGGCTGGGGCCAACGTCCTGACTTTC. Amino acid sequence: CASIRAGANVLTF.

This clone was picked up one time. Other DNA sequences in this sample translate to the same CDR3. This chain uses TRBV2 with TRBJ1-5; 7 nucleotides agree with TRBD1. The CDR3 sequence is 14 residues long. Germline V lookup: CDR1 SNHLY, CDR2 FYNNEI. Trimming at V came to 3 bases and at J to 4 bases, leaving 3 bases not matched to a gene. CDR3 DNA sequence: TGTGCCAGCAGTGAGGGACAGAGGAATCAGCCCCAGCATTTT. It is translated as CASSEGQRNQPQHF.

This chain joins TRBV24-1 and TRBJ1-6; tentatively, D is TRBD1 (5 bases). V was cut by 2 bases and J by 13 bases, with 20 bases left in between. The germline CDR1 and CDR2 sequences are KGHDR and SFDVKD. CDR3 length: 16 residues. CDR3 in DNA: TGTGCCACCAGTGATTCCCGGCAGGGAGGAATGGGGCCCCTCCACTTT. Amino acids: CATSDSRQGGMGPLHF.

This rearrangement joins TRBV19 to TRBJ2-1; D is uncertain. Trimming cost V 3 bases and J 7 bases, with 13 bases left between them. The germline V gene has CDR1 LNHDA and CDR2 SQIVND (reference sequence). CDR3 size: 14 residues. The CDR3, as DNA: TGTGCCAGTAGTATTGTAAACCTACGGAATGAGCAGTTCTTC. It is translated as CASSIVNLRNEQFF.

V is TRBV7-9 and J is TRBJ2-3, with 7 bases that match TRBD2. The CDR3 extends over 16 amino acids. The germline gives CDR1 SEHNR, CDR2 FQNEAQ (reference sequence). Trimming at V came to 2 bases and at J to 4 bases, leaving 9 bases not matched to a gene. The chain's CDR3 is CASSLWGRASADTQYF. As DNA, the CDR3 is TGTGCCAGCAGCTTATGGGGGAGGGCCTCGGCAGATACGCAGTATTTT.

CDR3: CASSYSARDQHF. The CDR3 nucleotides are TGTGCCAGCAGTTACTCGGCGAGGGACCAGCATTTT. This sequence joins TRBV6-2 or TRBV6-3 and TRBJ1-5; D remains unclear. This CDR3 has 12 residues. Germline V CDR1 and CDR2: MNHEY, SVGEGT. V was cut by 0 bases and J by 12 bases, with 9 bases left in between.

The chain recombines TRBV30 with TRBJ1-3, with TRBD1 matching 9 bases. V shed 0 bases and J 3 bases; nucleotides not matched to a gene: 3. This CDR3 has 15 residues. Germline loops: CDR1 GTSNPN, CDR2 SVGIG (reference sequence). The CDR3 spells CAWSVQGAGGNTIYF. In DNA form, the CDR3 reads TGTGCCTGGAGTGTACAGGGGGCTGGTGGAAACACCATATATTTT.

This chain joins TRBV3-1 (or the pseudogene TRBV3-2) and TRBJ2-7, with TRBD2 matching over 10 bases. The V gene end was trimmed by 6 bases and the J gene end by 4 bases; junction bases not matched to a gene: 6. This CDR3 contains 14 residues. In germline, CDR1 is LGHDT, CDR2 YNNKEL (reference sequence). CDR3 loop: CASSPSGGAYEQYF. CDR3 nucleotide sequence: TGTGCCAGCAGTCCAAGCGGGGGGGCGTACGAGCAGTACTTC.

The chain recombines TRBV14 with TRBJ2-7; TRBD2 matches 11 bases. The CDR3 runs 14 residues. Germline V gene data show CDR1 as SGHDN and CDR2 as FVKESK. The trim removed 4 bases at V and 7 bases at J, leaving 6 bases unmatched. The CDR3 is CASSLLAGVGEQYF. The CDR3 bases are TGTGCCAGCAGCCTACTAGCGGGAGTGGGGGAGCAGTACTTC.

This chain uses TRBV28 with TRBJ1-3; D remains ambiguous. Germline V gene data show CDR1 as MDHEN and CDR2 as SYDVKM. This CDR3 contains 15 residues. Trimming left V 1 base short and J 0 bases short, with 7 bases between. This CDR3 reads CASSLSGSSGNTIYF. DNA for the CDR3: TGTGCCAGCAGTTTATCCGGGAGCTCTGGAAACACCATATATTTT.

The chain joins TRBV7-9 to TRBJ1-2, with unresolved D. This CDR3 comprises 12 residues. Germline lookup yields CDR1 SEHNR and CDR2 FQNEAQ (reference sequence). Trimming took off 5 bases at V and 1 base at J, with 5 bases between the two ends. For the CDR3, the DNA is TGTGCCAGCAGCCGTAATAACTATGGCTACACCTTC. This translates into CASSRNNYGYTF.